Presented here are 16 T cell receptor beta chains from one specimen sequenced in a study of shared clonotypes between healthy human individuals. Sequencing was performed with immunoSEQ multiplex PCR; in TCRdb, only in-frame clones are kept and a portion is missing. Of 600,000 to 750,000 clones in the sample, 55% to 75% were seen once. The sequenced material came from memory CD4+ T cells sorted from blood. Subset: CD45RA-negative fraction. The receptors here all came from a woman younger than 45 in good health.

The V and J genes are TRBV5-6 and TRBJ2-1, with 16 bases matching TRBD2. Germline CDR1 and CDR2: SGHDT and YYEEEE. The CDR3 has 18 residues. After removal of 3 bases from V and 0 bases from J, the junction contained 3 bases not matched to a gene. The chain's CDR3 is CASSWGLAGGLSYNEQFF. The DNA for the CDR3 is TGTGCCAGCAGCTGGGGACTAGCGGGAGGGCTCTCCTACAATGAGCAGTTCTTC.

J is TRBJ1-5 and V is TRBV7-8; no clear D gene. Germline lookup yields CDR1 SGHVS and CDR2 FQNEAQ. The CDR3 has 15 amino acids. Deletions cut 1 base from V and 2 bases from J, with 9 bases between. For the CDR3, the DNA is TGTGCCAGCAGCTTAGTAATGGGAGGCAATCAGCCCCAGCATTTT. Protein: CASSLVMGGNQPQHF.

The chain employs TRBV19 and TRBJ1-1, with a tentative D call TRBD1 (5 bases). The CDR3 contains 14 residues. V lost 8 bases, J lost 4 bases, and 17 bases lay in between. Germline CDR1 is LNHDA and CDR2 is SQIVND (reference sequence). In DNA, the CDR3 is TGTGCCAGTCTAAGCATACCCGGGGCCACTGAAGCTTTCTTT. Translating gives CASLSIPGATEAFF.

The CDR3 nucleotides read TGTGCCAGCAGTCCCGAGAGTAGCGGGAGGGCAGGGGGCACAGATACGCAGTATTTT. This sequence encodes CASSPESSGRAGGTDTQYF. The chain recombines TRBV28 with TRBJ2-3; 11 positions agree with TRBD2. This CDR3 spans 19 amino acids. Germline CDR1 MDHEN, CDR2 SYDVKM. The J segment lost 1 base and the V segment lost 5 bases, leaving 14 bases of the junction unmatched.

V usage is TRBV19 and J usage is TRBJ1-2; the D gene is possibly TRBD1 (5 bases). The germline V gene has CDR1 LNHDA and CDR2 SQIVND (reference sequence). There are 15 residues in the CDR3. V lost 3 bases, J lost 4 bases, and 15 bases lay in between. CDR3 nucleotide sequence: TGTGCCAGTAGTATCGCGGGTCCGAGGGGCTATGGCTACACCTTC. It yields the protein CASSIAGPRGYGYTF.

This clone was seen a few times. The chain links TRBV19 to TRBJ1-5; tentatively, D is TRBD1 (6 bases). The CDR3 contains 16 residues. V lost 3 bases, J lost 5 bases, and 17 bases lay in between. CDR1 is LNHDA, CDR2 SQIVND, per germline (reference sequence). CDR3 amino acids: CASSIGPDSSYQPQHF. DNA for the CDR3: TGTGCCAGTAGTATTGGCCCGGACAGTTCCTATCAGCCCCAGCATTTT.

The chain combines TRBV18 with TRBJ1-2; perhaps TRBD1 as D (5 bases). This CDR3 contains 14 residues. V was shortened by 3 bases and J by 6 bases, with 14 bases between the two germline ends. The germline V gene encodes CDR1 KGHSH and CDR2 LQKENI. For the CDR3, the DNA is TGTGCCAGCTCACCGAGACGGGACGGGGATGGCTACACCTTC. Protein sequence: CASSPRRDGDGYTF.

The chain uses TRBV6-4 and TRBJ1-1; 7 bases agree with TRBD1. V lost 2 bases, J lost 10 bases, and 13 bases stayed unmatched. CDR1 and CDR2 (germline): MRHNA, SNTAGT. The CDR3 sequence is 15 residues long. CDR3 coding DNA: TGTGCCAGCAGTGACGGAGGGGCAGGGGGGGCCGTAGCTTTCTTT. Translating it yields CASSDGGAGGAVAFF.

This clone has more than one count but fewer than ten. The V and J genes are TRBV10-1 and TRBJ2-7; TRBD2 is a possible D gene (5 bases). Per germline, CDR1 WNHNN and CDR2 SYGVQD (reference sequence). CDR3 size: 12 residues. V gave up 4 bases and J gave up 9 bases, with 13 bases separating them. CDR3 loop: CASSAGGGGQYF. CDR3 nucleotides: TGCGCCAGCAGTGCTGGAGGAGGTGGGCAGTACTTC.

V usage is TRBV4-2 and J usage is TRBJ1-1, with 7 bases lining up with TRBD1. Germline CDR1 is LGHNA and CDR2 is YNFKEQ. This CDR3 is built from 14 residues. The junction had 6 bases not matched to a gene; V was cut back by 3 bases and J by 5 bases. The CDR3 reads CASSHHRGGTEAFF. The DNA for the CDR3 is TGTGCCAGCAGCCATCACAGGGGTGGTACTGAAGCTTTCTTT.

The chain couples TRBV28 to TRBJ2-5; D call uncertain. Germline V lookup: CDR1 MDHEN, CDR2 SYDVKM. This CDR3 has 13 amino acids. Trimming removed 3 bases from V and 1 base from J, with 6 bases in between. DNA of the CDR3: TGTGCCAGCAGTTTTTTCTCCCAAGAGACCCAGTACTTC. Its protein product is CASSFFSQETQYF.

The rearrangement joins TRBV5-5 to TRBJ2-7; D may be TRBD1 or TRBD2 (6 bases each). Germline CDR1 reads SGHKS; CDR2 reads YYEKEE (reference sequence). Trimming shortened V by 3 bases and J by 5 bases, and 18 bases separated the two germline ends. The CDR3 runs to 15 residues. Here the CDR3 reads CASSSPGDLADEQYF. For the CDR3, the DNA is TGTGCCAGCAGCTCACCAGGGGACTTGGCGGACGAGCAGTACTTC. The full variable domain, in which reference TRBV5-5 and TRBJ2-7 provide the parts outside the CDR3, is DAGVTQSPTHLIKTRGQQVTLRCSPISGHKSVSWYQQVLGQGPQFIFQYYEKEERGRGNFPDRFSARQFPNYSSELNVNALLLGDSALYLCASSSPGDLADEQYFGPGTRLTVT.

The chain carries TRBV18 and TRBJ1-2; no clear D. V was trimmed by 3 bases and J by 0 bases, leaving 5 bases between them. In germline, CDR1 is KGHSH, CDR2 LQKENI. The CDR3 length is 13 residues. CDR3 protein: CASSPGTNYGYTF. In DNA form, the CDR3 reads TGTGCCAGCTCACCGGGAACTAACTATGGCTACACCTTC. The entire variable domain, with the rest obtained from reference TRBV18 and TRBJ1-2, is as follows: NAGVMQNPRHLVRRRGQEARLRCSPMKGHSHVYWYRQLPEEGLKFMVYLQKENIIDESGMPKERFSAEFPKEGPSILRIQQVVRGDSAAYFCASSPGTNYGYTFGSGTRLTVV.

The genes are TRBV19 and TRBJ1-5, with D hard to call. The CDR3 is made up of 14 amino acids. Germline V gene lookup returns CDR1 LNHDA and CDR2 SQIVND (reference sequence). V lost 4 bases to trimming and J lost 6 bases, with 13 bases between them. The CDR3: CASSREETGQPQHF. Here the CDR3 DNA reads TGTGCCAGTAGTAGAGAGGAGACGGGTCAGCCCCAGCATTTT. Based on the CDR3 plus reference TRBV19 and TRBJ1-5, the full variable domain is DGGITQSPKYLFRKEGQNVTLSCEQNLNHDAMYWYRQDPGQGLRLIYYSQIVNDFQKGDIAEGYSVSREKKESFPLTVTSAQKNPTAFYLCASSREETGQPQHFGDGTRLSIL.

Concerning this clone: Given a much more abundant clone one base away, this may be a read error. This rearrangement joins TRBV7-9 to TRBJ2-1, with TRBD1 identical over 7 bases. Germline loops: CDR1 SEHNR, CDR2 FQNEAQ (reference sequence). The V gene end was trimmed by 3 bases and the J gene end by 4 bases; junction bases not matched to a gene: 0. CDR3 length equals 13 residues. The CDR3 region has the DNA TGTGCCAGCAGCTTGGGACAGTACAATGAGCAGTTCTTC. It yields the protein CASSLGQYNEQFF. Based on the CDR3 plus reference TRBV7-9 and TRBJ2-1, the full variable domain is DTGVSQNPRHKITKRGQNVTFRCDPISEHNRLYWYRQTLGQGPEFLTYFQNEAQLEKSRLLSDRFSAERPKGSFSTLEIQRTEQGDSAMYLCASSLGQYNEQFFGPGTRLTVL.

This CDR3 reads CASSLSTRDEKLFF. CDR3 bases: TGCGCCAGCAGCTTGTCGACACGGGATGAAAAACTGTTTTTT. The V and J genes are TRBV5-1 and TRBJ1-4, with D unresolved. This CDR3 is built from 14 residues. In germline, CDR1 is SGHRS, CDR2 YFSETQ. V lost 1 base, J lost 6 bases, and 10 bases lay in between.